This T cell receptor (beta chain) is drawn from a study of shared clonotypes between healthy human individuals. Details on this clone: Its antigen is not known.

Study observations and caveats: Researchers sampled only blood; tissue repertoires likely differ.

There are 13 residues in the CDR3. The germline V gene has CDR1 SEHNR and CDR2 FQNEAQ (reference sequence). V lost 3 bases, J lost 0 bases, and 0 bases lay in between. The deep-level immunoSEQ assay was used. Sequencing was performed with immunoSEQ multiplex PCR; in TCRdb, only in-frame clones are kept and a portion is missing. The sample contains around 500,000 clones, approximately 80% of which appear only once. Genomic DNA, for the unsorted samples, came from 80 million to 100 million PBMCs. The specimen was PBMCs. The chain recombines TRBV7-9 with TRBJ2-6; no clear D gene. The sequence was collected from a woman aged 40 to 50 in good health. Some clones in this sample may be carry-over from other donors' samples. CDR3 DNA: TGTGCCAGCAGCTTCTCTGGGGCCAACGTCCTGACTTTC. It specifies CASSFSGANVLTF.